Presented here are 21 T cell receptor beta chains from one specimen sequenced in a study of blood T cell repertoires in COVID-19. Sequencing was performed with immunoSEQ multiplex PCR; in TCRdb, only in-frame clones are kept and a portion is missing. The table has 150,000 to 200,000 clones, about 88% seen once. Source material: peripheral blood. Receptor source: an elderly woman with COVID-19, enrolled during active disease.

About this clone: Germline is not matched at one junction end, which may reflect a read error. The CDR3 DNA is TGTGCTAGCAGCCCATTATTAGGGGGACAGGGTCCCACCGGGGAGCTGTTTTTT. Its translation: CASSPLLGGQGPTGELFF. The chain couples TRBV7-7 to TRBJ2-2; 9 bases agree with TRBD1. The germline CDR1 and CDR2 sequences are SSHAT and FNYEAQ (reference sequence). The CDR3 extends over 18 amino acids.

This chain joins TRBV24-1 and TRBJ2-1; TRBD1 matches 7 bases. CDR1 and CDR2 from the germline V gene are KGHDR and SFDVKD. The CDR3 is 16 amino acids. V shed 6 bases, J shed 2 bases, and the junction held 9 bases outside the gene matches. Here the CDR3 DNA reads TGTGCCACCAGTCTCGGAGCAGGGACAGCCTACAATGAGCAGTTCTTC. Residues: CATSLGAGTAYNEQFF.

V is TRBV28 and J is TRBJ1-2, with a weak D call TRBD1 (6 bases). Trimming left V 3 bases short and J 7 bases short, with 9 bases between. The CDR3 is 12 residues long. Germline assignment: CDR1 MDHEN and CDR2 SYDVKM. The CDR3 bases are TGTGCCAGCAGTTTGCAGGGGTTTGGCTACACCTTC. Translating it yields CASSLQGFGYTF.

The V and J genes are TRBV3-1 (or the pseudogene TRBV3-2) and TRBJ1-2; D possibly corresponds to TRBD1 (5 bases). V lost 4 bases and J 6 bases, leaving 12 bases between the germline ends. Germline V gives CDR1 LGHDT, CDR2 YNNKEL (reference sequence). This CDR3 spans 13 amino acids. CDR3 DNA: TGTGCCAGCAGCCGGAGGGGTGGGAATGGCTACACCTTC. This gives the protein CASSRRGGNGYTF.

This chain connects TRBV6-2 or TRBV6-3 to TRBJ2-7; tentatively, D is TRBD2 (6 bases). V shed 5 bases and J shed 3 bases, with 17 bases lying between them. The germline V gene encodes CDR1 MNHEY and CDR2 SVGEGT. The CDR3 spans 15 residues. This chain's CDR3 is CASSDRRDFLYEQYF. DNA of the CDR3: TGTGCCAGCAGTGATCGCCGGGACTTTCTCTACGAGCAGTACTTC.

This sequence joins TRBV5-4 and TRBJ2-1; 7 positions agree with TRBD2. After removal of 7 bases from V and 1 base from J, the junction contained 8 bases not matched to a gene. CDR1 is SGHNT and CDR2 is YYREEE in the germline V gene (reference sequence). This CDR3 is 15 amino acids long. CDR3 protein: CASGRETHSYNEQFF. CDR3 in DNA: TGTGCCAGCGGGCGGGAGACTCATTCCTACAATGAGCAGTTCTTC.

The V call is TRBV5-1, the J call TRBJ2-2; D unclear. From germline, CDR1 is SGHRS and CDR2 YFSETQ. The CDR3 loop spans 14 amino acids. V was clipped by 1 base and J by 0 bases, with 4 bases between them. CDR3 amino acids: CASSLYTNTGELFF. The CDR3 DNA follows: TGCGCCAGCAGCTTGTATACGAACACCGGGGAGCTGTTTTTT.

The rearrangement joins TRBV27 to TRBJ1-6, with D possibly TRBD1 on 5 matching bases. The germline CDR1 and CDR2 sequences are MNHEY and SMNVEV (reference sequence). V was clipped by 2 bases and J by 0 bases, with 8 bases between them. This CDR3 contains 16 residues. CDR3 protein: CASSLTGVSYNSPLHF. As DNA, the CDR3 is TGTGCCAGCAGTTTAACGGGGGTCTCCTATAATTCACCCCTCCACTTT.

V usage is TRBV14 and J usage is TRBJ2-1; 10 nucleotides align to TRBD1. The germline V gene encodes CDR1 SGHDN and CDR2 FVKESK. The CDR3 covers 15 residues. V dropped 4 bases and J dropped 2; count of bases not matched to a gene: 2. Here the CDR3 reads CASSPGQGAYNEQFF. CDR3 sequence (DNA): TGTGCCAGCAGCCCCGGACAGGGGGCCTACAATGAGCAGTTCTTC.

The V call is TRBV15, the J call TRBJ1-2, with D possibly being TRBD1 (6 bases). From germline, CDR1 is LNHNV and CDR2 YYDKDF (reference sequence). Trimming took off 0 bases at V and 3 bases at J, with 11 bases between the two ends. CDR3 size: 15 residues. The CDR3 reads CATSRDRAGDYGYTF. In DNA form, the CDR3 reads TGTGCCACCAGCAGAGATCGAGCAGGGGACTATGGCTACACCTTC.

The J gene is TRBJ2-4, the V gene TRBV7-9; TRBD1 matches 8 bases. Germline-derived CDR1 and CDR2 are SEHNR and FQNEAQ (reference sequence). The V gene end was trimmed by 2 bases and the J gene end by 4 bases; junction bases not matched to a gene: 7. The CDR3 covers 16 residues. CDR3 amino acids: CASSLLPGQGKNIQYF. The CDR3, as DNA: TGTGCCAGCAGCTTACTACCCGGACAGGGTAAAAACATTCAGTACTTC.

J is TRBJ2-7 and V is TRBV7-9; D not certain. The CDR3 sequence is 13 residues long. V lost 6 bases and J 0 bases, leaving 9 bases between the germline ends. CDR1 and CDR2 from the germline V gene are SEHNR and FQNEAQ (reference sequence). CDR3: CASRRDPSYEQYF. In DNA, the CDR3 is TGTGCCAGCAGGAGAGATCCCTCCTACGAGCAGTACTTC.

The chain's CDR3 is CASSLTAGEAFF. DNA for the CDR3: TGTGCCAGCAGTTTAACAGCCGGAGAAGCTTTCTTT. The chain is built from TRBV12-3 or TRBV12-4 and TRBJ1-1; D is unclear. V dropped 2 bases and J dropped 8 bases, with 9 bases sitting between them. There are 12 residues in the CDR3.

The chain links TRBV28 to TRBJ1-3; a possible D gene is TRBD1 (5 bases). Germline lookup yields CDR1 MDHEN and CDR2 SYDVKM. The CDR3 loop spans 16 amino acids. V lost 5 bases, J lost 0 bases, and 14 bases lay in between. CDR3 bases: TGTGCCAGCAGTAAGCCCCGGGGGAGCTCTGGAAACACCATATATTTT. This sequence encodes CASSKPRGSSGNTIYF.

This chain connects TRBV6-1 to TRBJ2-7; D is perhaps TRBD2 (6 bases). The CDR3 loop spans 19 amino acids. Germline CDR1 is MNHNS and CDR2 is SASEGT. V was shortened by 1 base and J by 0 bases, with 22 bases between the two germline ends. In DNA form, the CDR3 reads TGTGCCAGCAGTGAAGTAAGTGGAGGTAGCGGTAGGATCTCCTACGAGCAGTACTTC. It translates to CASSEVSGGSGRISYEQYF.

This chain uses TRBV6-5 with TRBJ2-1; a weak D match, TRBD1 (6 bases). V lost 8 bases, J lost 4 bases, and 12 bases lay in between. Germline values: CDR1 MNHEY, CDR2 SVGAGI. The CDR3 covers 13 residues. The CDR3 loop is CASRGQVYNEQFF. In nucleotides, the CDR3 is TGTGCCAGCCGGGGACAAGTTTACAATGAGCAGTTCTTC.

This chain joins TRBV6-5 and TRBJ2-7; 7 nucleotides agree with TRBD1. CDR1 and CDR2 from the germline V gene are MNHEY and SVGAGI. The CDR3 consists of 15 residues. V shed 0 bases and J 4 bases; nucleotides not matched to a gene: 6. CDR3: CASSYSRDRLYEQYF. As DNA, the CDR3 is TGTGCCAGCAGTTACTCTCGGGACAGATTATACGAGCAGTACTTC.

This sequence joins TRBV19 and TRBJ1-3, with D unclear. Germline V gene lookup returns CDR1 LNHDA and CDR2 SQIVND (reference sequence). Between the trimmed V and J ends, which lost 6 bases and 0 bases, there was a span of 12 bases. CDR3 length: 15 amino acids. CDR3 nucleotides: TGTGCCAGTAGGACCGGGAGCCACTCTGGAAACACCATATATTTT. This encodes CASRTGSHSGNTIYF.

The chain links TRBV29-1 to TRBJ2-1; D perhaps matches TRBD2 (5 bases). Germline loops: CDR1 SQVTM, CDR2 ANQGSEA. CDR3 length equals 13 residues. V shed 5 bases and J shed 0 bases, with 8 bases lying between them. The CDR3 reads CSVYRDSYNEQFF. The DNA for the CDR3 is TGCAGCGTTTATCGGGACTCCTACAATGAGCAGTTCTTC.

The chain uses TRBV19 and TRBJ1-2, with TRBD1 matching over 10 bases. V trimming: 4 bases; J trimming: 1 base; junction bases outside the gene matches: 12. The germline gives CDR1 LNHDA, CDR2 SQIVND (reference sequence). CDR3 length equals 18 residues. CDR3 amino acids: CASSNSDRQGADNYGYTF. In nucleotides, the CDR3 is TGTGCCAGTAGTAATTCCGACCGACAGGGGGCGGATAACTATGGCTACACCTTC. The full variable domain, its missing parts supplied by reference TRBV19 and TRBJ1-2, is DGGITQSPKYLFRKEGQNVTLSCEQNLNHDAMYWYRQDPGQGLRLIYYSQIVNDFQKGDIAEGYSVSREKKESFPLTVTSAQKNPTAFYLCASSNSDRQGADNYGYTFGSGTRLTVV.

The chain uses TRBV5-1 and TRBJ2-3; a possible D gene is TRBD2 (6 bases). The V gene's germline CDR1 is SGHRS and CDR2 YFSETQ. This CDR3 contains 15 residues. V dropped 4 bases and J dropped 4 bases, with 16 bases sitting between them. This CDR3 reads CASSQTGDRADTQYF. Written as DNA, the CDR3 is TGCGCCAGCAGCCAAACGGGAGATCGTGCAGATACGCAGTATTTT.